These 3 T cell receptor beta chains were all obtained from the same sample, sequenced in a study of T cells in Graves' hyperthyroidism and ophthalmopathy. TCR beta CDR3 region amplification was performed from RNA transcripts. When the TCR CDR3 underwent first-round RT-PCR, the HTBI primer set was used. Each CDR3 protein is one row after TCRdb ran MiXCR on the multiplex PCR reads. The table shows hundreds of thousands of distinct CDR3 sequences, with around 20% occurring only once. The sample consisted of blood. The receptor set was obtained from a man aged 25 to 45 with Graves' ophthalmopathy.

This clonotype was observed many times. The J gene is TRBJ1-5, the V gene TRBV28, with 8 nucleotides matching TRBD1. Germline CDR1 and CDR2: MDHEN and SYDVKM. V dropped 6 bases and J dropped 4; count of bases not matched to a gene: 5. This CDR3 comprises 14 residues. The CDR3 loop reads CASRVTGVNQPQHF. The CDR3 DNA reads TGTGCCAGCAGGGTGACAGGGGTAAATCAGCCCCAGCATTTT.

This clonotype was recorded a few times. V usage is TRBV6-1 and J usage is TRBJ2-5, with 11 bases that match TRBD2. There are 16 residues in the CDR3. Germline CDR1 is MNHNS and CDR2 is SASEGT. Trimming cost V 6 bases and J 2 bases; bases outside gene matches: 8. The CDR3 region is CASRPGTSGFQETQYF. CDR3 nucleotides: TGTGCCAGCAGGCCCGGGACTAGCGGTTTTCAAGAGACCCAGTACTTC.

CDR3 DNA sequence: TGTGCCAGCAGCGACCTTTTTCAGCCCCAGCATTTT. Its protein is CASSDLFQPQHF. The rearrangement links TRBV6-1 to TRBJ1-5; D not resolved. The length of the CDR3 is 12 residues. Trimming took 6 bases from V and 6 from J, leaving 9 bases between them. The germline V gene has CDR1 MNHNS and CDR2 SASEGT.